The T cell receptor (beta chain) under discussion was sequenced for a study of T cell changes during pregnancy in multiple sclerosis. Data came from immunoSEQ multiplex PCR; TCRdb stores just in-frame clones and leaves some out. Seen here are around 80,000 clones, around 92% observed once, and the top ten hold about 1.5%. Sequenced material: peripheral blood, taken before pregnancy. The TCR comes from a female donor with multiple sclerosis, enrolled in a pregnancy study.

This chain's CDR3 is CASSLAGTMNTEAFF. The DNA for the CDR3 is TGCGCCAGCAGCTTGGCCGGGACTATGAACACTGAAGCTTTCTTT. The chain couples TRBV5-1 to TRBJ1-1, with D possibly being TRBD1 (5 bases). The V end was cut by 0 bases, the J end by 0 bases, with 9 bases between. Germline values: CDR1 SGHRS, CDR2 YFSETQ. The CDR3 consists of 15 residues.